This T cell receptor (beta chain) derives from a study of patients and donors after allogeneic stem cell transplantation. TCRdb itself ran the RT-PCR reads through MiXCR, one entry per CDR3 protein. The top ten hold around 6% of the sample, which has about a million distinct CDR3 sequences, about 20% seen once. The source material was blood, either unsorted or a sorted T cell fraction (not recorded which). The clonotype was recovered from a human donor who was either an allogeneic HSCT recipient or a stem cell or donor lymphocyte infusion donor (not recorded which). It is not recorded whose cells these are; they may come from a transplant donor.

The CDR3, as DNA: TGCGCCAGCAGCCAAGGGGACAGGGGGAATTATGGCTACACCTTC. Protein product: CASSQGDRGNYGYTF. This chain links TRBV4-1 with TRBJ1-2, with TRBD1 matching over 11 bases. This CDR3 is built from 15 residues. CDR1 and CDR2 from the germline V gene are MGHRA and YSYEKL. The V and J ends lost 1 base and 5 bases, in that order; junction bases with no gene match: 3.